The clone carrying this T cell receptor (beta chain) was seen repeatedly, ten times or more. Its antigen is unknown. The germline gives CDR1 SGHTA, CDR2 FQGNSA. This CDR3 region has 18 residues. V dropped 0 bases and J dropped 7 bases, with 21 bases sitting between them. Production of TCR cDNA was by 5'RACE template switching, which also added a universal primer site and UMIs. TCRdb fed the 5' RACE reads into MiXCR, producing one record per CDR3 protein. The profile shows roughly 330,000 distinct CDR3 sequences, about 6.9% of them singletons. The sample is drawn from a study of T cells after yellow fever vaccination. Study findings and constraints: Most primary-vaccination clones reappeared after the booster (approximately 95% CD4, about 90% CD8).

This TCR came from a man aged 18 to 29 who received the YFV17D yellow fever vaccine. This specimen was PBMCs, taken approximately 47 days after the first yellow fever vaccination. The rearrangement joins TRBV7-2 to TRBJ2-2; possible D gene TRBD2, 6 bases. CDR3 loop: CASSLALLGLGGNGELFF. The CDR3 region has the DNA TGTGCCAGCAGCTTAGCCCTCCTCGGTTTGGGGGGAAACGGGGAGCTGTTTTTT.